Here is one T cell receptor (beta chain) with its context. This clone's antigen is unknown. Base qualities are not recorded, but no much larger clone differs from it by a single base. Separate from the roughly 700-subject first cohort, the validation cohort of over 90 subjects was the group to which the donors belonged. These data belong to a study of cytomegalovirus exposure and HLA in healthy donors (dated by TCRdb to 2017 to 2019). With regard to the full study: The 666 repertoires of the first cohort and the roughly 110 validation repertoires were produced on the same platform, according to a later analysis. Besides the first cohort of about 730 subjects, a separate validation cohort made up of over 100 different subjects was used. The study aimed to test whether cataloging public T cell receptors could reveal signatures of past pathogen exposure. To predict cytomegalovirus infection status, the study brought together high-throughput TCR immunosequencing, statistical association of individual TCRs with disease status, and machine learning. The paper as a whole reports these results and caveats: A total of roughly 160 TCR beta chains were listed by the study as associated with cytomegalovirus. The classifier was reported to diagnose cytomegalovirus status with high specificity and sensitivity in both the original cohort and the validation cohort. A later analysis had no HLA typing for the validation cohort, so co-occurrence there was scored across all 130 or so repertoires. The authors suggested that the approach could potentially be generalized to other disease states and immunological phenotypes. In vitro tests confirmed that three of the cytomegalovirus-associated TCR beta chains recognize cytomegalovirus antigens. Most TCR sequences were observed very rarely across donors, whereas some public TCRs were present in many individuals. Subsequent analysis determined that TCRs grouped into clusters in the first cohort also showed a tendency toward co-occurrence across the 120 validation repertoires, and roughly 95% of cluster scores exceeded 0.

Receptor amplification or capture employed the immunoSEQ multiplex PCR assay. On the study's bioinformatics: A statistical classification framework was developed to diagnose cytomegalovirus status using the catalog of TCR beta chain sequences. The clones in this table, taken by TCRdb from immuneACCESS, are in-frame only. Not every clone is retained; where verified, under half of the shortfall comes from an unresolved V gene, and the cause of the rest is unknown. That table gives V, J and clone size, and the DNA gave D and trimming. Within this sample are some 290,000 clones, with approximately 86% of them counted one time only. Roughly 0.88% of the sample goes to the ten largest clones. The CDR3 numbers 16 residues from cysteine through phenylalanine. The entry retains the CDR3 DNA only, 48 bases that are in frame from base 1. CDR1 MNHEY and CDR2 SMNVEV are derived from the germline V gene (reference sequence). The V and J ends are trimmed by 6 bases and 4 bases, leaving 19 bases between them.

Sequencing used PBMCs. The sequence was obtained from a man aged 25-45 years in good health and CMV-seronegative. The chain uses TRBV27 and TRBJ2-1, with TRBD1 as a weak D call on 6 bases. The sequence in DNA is TGTGCCAGCAGACCAGGGGACACCGATTTATACAATGAGCAGTTCTTC. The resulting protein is CASRPGDTDLYNEQFF.